The T cell receptor beta chain under discussion was sequenced for a study of cytomegalovirus exposure and HLA in healthy donors. Study conclusions and caveats: Cytomegalovirus-associated TCR beta chains were listed, numbering roughly 150.

Germline lookup yields CDR1 SGHTA and CDR2 FQGNSA. This CDR3 contains 13 residues. The V gene lost 3 bases and the J gene lost 4 bases, with 9 bases spanning the gap. Data came from immunoSEQ multiplex PCR; TCRdb stores just in-frame clones and leaves some out. The sample has some 150,000 clones, about nine tenths seen once. A word on this clone: The antigen is not known.

The chain joins TRBV7-2 to TRBJ2-5; no firm D call. Material: PBMCs. This TCR derives from a man younger than 35 in good health and CMV-seropositive. The CDR3 DNA sequence: TGTGCCAGCAGCTTTGGAGCTCGAGAGACCCAGTACTTC. Translating gives CASSFGARETQYF.